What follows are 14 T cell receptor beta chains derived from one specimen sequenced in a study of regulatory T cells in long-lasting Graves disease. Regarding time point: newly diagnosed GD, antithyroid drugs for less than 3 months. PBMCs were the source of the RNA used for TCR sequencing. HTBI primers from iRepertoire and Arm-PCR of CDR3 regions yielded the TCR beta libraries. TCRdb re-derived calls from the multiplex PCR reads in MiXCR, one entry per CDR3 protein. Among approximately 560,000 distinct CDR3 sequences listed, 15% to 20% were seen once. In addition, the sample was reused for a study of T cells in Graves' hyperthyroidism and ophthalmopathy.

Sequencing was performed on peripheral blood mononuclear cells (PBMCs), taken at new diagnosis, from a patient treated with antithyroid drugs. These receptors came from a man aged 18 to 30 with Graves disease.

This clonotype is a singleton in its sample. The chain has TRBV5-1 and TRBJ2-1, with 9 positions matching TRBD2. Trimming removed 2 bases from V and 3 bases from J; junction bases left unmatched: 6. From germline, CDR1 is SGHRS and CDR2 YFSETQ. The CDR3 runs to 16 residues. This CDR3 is CASSFDSGSGYNEQFF. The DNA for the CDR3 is TGCGCCAGCAGCTTTGATAGCGGGAGCGGCTACAATGAGCAGTTCTTC.

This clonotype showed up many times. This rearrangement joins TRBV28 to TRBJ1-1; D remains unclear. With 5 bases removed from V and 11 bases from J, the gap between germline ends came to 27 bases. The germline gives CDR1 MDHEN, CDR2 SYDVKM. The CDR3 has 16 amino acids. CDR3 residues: CASSPRAGSDTEAAFF. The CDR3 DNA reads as TGTGCCAGCAGTCCCAGAGCCGGGAGTGACACCGAAGCGGCTTTCTTT.

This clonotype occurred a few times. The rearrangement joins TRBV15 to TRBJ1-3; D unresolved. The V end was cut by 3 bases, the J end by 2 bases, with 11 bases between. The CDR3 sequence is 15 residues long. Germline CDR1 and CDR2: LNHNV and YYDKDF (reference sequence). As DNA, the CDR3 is TGTGCCACCAGCAGTCTCCAAGGGCCTGGAAACACCATATATTTT. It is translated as CATSSLQGPGNTIYF.

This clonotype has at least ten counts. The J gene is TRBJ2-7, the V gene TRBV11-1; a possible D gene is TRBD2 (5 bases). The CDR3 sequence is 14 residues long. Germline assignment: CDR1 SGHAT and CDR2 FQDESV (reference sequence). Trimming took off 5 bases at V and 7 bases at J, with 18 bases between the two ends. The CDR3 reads CASSLLDPPGEQYF. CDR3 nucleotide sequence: TGTGCCAGCAGCCTCCTGGACCCCCCGGGGGAGCAGTACTTC.

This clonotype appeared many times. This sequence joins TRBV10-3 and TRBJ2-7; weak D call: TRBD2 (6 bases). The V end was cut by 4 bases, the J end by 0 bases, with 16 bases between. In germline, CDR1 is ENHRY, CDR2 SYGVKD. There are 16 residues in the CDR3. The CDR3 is CAISGLGGRTSYEQYF. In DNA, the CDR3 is TGTGCCATCAGTGGCCTTGGGGGGAGGACCTCCTACGAGCAGTACTTC.

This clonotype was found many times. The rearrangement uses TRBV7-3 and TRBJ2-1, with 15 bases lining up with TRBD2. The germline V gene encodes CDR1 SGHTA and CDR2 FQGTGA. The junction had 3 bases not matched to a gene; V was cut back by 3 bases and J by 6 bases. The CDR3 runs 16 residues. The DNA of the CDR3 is TGTGCCAGCAGCTTCGGACTAGCGGGAGGGTTCAATGAGCAGTTCTTC. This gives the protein CASSFGLAGGFNEQFF.

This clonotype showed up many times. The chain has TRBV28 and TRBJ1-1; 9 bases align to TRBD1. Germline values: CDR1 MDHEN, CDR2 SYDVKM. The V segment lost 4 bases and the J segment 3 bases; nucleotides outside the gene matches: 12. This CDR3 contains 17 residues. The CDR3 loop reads CASSSGTGKRAYTEAFF. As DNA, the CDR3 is TGTGCCAGCAGTTCCGGGACAGGGAAAAGGGCGTACACTGAAGCTTTCTTT.

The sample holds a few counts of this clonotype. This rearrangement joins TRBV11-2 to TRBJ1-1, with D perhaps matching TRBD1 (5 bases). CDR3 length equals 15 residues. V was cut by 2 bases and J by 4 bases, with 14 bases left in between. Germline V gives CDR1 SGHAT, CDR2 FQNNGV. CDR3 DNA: TGTGCCAGCAGCTTAAACGTTAAGCAGGGCACTGAAGCTTTCTTT. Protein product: CASSLNVKQGTEAFF.

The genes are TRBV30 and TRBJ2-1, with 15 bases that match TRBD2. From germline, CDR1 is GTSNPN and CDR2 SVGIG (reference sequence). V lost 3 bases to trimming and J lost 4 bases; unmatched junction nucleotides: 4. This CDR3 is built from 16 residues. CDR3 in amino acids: CAWSQGLAGGYNEQFF. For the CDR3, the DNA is TGTGCCTGGAGCCAGGGACTAGCGGGGGGATACAATGAGCAGTTCTTC.

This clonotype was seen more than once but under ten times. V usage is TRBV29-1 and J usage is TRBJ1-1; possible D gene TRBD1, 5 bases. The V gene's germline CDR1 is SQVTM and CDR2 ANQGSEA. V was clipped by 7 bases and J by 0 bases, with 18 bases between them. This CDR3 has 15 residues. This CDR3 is CSARPGWGMNTEAFF. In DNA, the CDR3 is TGCAGCGCTCGGCCGGGCTGGGGGATGAACACTGAAGCTTTCTTT. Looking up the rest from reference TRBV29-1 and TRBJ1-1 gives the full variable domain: SAVISQKPSRDICQRGTSLTIQCQVDSQVTMMFWYRQQPGQSLTLIATANQGSEATYESGFVIDKFPISRPNLTFSTLTVSNMSPEDSSIYLCSARPGWGMNTEAFFGQGTRLTVV.

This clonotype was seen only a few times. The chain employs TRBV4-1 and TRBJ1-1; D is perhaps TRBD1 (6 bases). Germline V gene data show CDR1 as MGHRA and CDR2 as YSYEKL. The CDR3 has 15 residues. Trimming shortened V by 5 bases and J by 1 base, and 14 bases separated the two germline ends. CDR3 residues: CASSSPGHRNTEAFF. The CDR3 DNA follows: TGCGCCAGCAGCTCCCCGGGACATCGGAACACTGAAGCTTTCTTT.

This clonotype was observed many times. In DNA form, the CDR3 reads TGTGCCAGCAGTTTGAGCCCCGCAGGGGCATCCTACGAGCAGTACTTC. Residues: CASSLSPAGASYEQYF. J is TRBJ2-7 and V is TRBV27; possible D gene TRBD1, 6 bases. Germline CDR1 MNHEY, CDR2 SMNVEV (reference sequence). Trimming cost V 3 bases and J 1 base, with 16 bases left between them. The CDR3 covers 16 residues.

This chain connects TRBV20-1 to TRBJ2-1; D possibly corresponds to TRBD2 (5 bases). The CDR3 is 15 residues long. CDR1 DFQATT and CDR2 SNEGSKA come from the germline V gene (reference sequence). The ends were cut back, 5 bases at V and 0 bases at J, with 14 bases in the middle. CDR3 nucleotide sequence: TGCAGTGCTGAGGGTGGCTCAAACTCCTACAATGAGCAGTTCTTC. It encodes CSAEGGSNSYNEQFF.

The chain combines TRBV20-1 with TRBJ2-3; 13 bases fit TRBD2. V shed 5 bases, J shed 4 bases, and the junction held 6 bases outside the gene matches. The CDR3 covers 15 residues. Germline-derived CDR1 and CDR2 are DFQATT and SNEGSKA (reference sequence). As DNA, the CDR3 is TGCAGTGCTCTCGGACTAGCGGGAGTTCCAGATACGCAGTATTTT. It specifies CSALGLAGVPDTQYF.